A single sample is the source of the 16 T cell receptor beta chains below, sequenced in a study of shared clonotypes between healthy human individuals. Measured with immunoSEQ multiplex PCR; TCRdb has only the in-frame clones, and not every one. The sample holds some 2,400,000 clones; approximately 94% are singletons and the top ten take 0.13%. Sequencing was carried out using naive CD4+ T cells sorted from blood. As to subset: CD45RA+ positively selected. The receptors originated from a man between 18 and 35 years old in good health.

The chain couples TRBV28 to TRBJ1-6; possible D gene TRBD1, 6 bases. Germline V gene data show CDR1 as MDHEN and CDR2 as SYDVKM. V shed 5 bases and J shed 5 bases, with 16 bases lying between them. This CDR3 is built from 16 residues. CDR3 protein: CASSLDRLLNNSPLHF. The CDR3 nucleotides are TGTGCCAGCAGTCTCGACAGGTTACTAAATAATTCACCCCTCCACTTT.

The chain uses TRBV29-1 and TRBJ2-7, with unresolved D. The CDR3 length is 11 residues. The germline gives CDR1 SQVTM, CDR2 ANQGSEA. The germline V and J ends were trimmed by 1 base and 8 bases, with 9 bases remaining between them. The CDR3 DNA reads TGCAGCGTTGAAGGGATAAGCCAGCAGTACTTC. This codes for CSVEGISQQYF.

The chain recombines TRBV6-5 with TRBJ1-2; a possible D gene is TRBD1 (6 bases). The CDR3 extends over 15 amino acids. The V end lost 6 bases, the J end lost 1 base, and 15 bases lay between the germline ends. CDR1 is MNHEY and CDR2 is SVGAGI in the germline V gene. In DNA form, the CDR3 reads TGTGCCAGCAGGACGGGACAAATTCTTAACTATGGCTACACCTTC. It translates to CASRTGQILNYGYTF.

J is TRBJ2-3 and V is TRBV7-3; no firm D call. Germline CDR1 reads SGHTA; CDR2 reads FQGTGA. This CDR3 spans 16 amino acids. The V gene lost 2 bases and the J gene lost 1 base, with 13 bases spanning the gap. CDR3 DNA sequence: TGTGCCAGCAGCTTATTGGGCGTGGGTGGCACAGATACGCAGTATTTT. Amino acids: CASSLLGVGGTDTQYF.

The rearrangement uses TRBV30 and TRBJ2-1; D ambiguous. Between the trimmed V and J ends, which lost 5 bases and 4 bases, there was a span of 18 bases. The CDR3 has 15 residues. Germline V gene data show CDR1 as GTSNPN and CDR2 as SVGIG (reference sequence). The chain's CDR3 is CAWGPLGPSYNEQFF. The CDR3 DNA reads as TGTGCCTGGGGCCCCCTAGGGCCCTCTTACAATGAGCAGTTCTTC.

In DNA form, the CDR3 reads TGCACCACAGTGTCGGGGGAGACCCAGTACTTC. Residues: CTTVSGETQYF. The rearrangement uses TRBV29-1 and TRBJ2-5; possible D gene TRBD2, 5 bases. Germline V gives CDR1 SQVTM, CDR2 ANQGSEA. CDR3 length: 11 amino acids. Full variable domain (rest looked up from reference TRBV29-1 and TRBJ2-5): SAVISQKPSRDICQRGTSLTIQCQVDSQVTMMFWYRQQPGQSLTLIATANQGSEATYESGFVIDKFPISRPNLTFSTLTVSNMSPEDSSIYLCTTVSGETQYFGPGTRLLVL.

V and J are TRBV29-1 and TRBJ2-5; 7 positions match TRBD2. V lost 4 bases to trimming and J lost 1 base; unmatched junction nucleotides: 9. Germline V lookup: CDR1 SQVTM, CDR2 ANQGSEA. CDR3 size: 15 residues. The CDR3 sequence: CSVGLRLALQETQYF. In DNA form, the CDR3 reads TGCAGCGTTGGGCTTCGACTAGCTCTCCAAGAGACCCAGTACTTC.

This clone was counted a single time. The chain carries TRBV15 and TRBJ2-2, with D perhaps TRBD2 (5 bases). V was shortened by 1 base and J by 5 bases, with 14 bases between the two germline ends. This CDR3 comprises 16 residues. Germline loops: CDR1 LNHNV, CDR2 YYDKDF (reference sequence). Here the CDR3 DNA reads TGTGCCACCAGCAGAGTCACGGGATCATCAACCGGGGAGCTGTTTTTT. Residues: CATSRVTGSSTGELFF. Full variable domain (missing parts from reference TRBV15 and TRBJ2-2): DAMVIQNPRYQVTQFGKPVTLSCSQTLNHNVMYWYQQKSSQAPKLLFHYYDKDFNNEADTPDNFQSRRPNTSFCFLDIRSPGLGDTAMYLCATSRVTGSSTGELFFGEGSRLTVL.

The chain employs TRBV14 and TRBJ2-3; no clear D. Deletions cut 0 bases from V and 4 bases from J, with 14 bases between. The CDR3 sequence is 16 residues long. CDR1 is SGHDN and CDR2 is FVKESK in the germline V gene. The CDR3 sequence is CASSQEMPGLSDTQYF. CDR3 bases: TGTGCCAGCAGCCAAGAAATGCCAGGCTTATCAGATACGCAGTATTTT.

This chain links TRBV5-4 with TRBJ2-6; no clear D. The ends were cut back, 0 bases at V and 0 bases at J, with 7 bases in the middle. The CDR3 extends over 16 amino acids. Per the germline V gene, CDR1 is SGHNT and CDR2 is YYREEE (reference sequence). CDR3 sequence reads: CASSLDPLSGANVLTF. CDR3 DNA: TGTGCCAGCAGCTTGGACCCTCTCTCTGGGGCCAACGTCCTGACTTTC.

This rearrangement joins TRBV7-8 to TRBJ1-6, with D maybe TRBD1 (6 bases). Germline CDR1 and CDR2: SGHVS and FQNEAQ. The germline V and J ends were trimmed by 3 bases and 10 bases, with 7 bases remaining between them. The CDR3 has 12 residues. In DNA form, the CDR3 reads TGTGCCAGCAGCTTCCAGGGGTCACCCCTCCACTTT. It is translated as CASSFQGSPLHF.

The chain combines TRBV5-1 with TRBJ2-1; D remains unclear. With 4 bases removed from V and 0 bases from J, the gap between germline ends came to 8 bases. Germline values: CDR1 SGHRS, CDR2 YFSETQ. The CDR3 is 14 residues long. The CDR3 here is CASSRVSSYNEQFF. CDR3 coding DNA: TGCGCCAGCAGCCGGGTGAGCTCCTACAATGAGCAGTTCTTC.

This clone was recorded only once. The chain couples TRBV4-1 to TRBJ2-5; D gene uncertain. The CDR3 extends over 15 amino acids. V lost 0 bases to trimming and J lost 4 bases, with 12 bases between them. Germline assignment: CDR1 MGHRA and CDR2 YSYEKL. CDR3 in DNA: TGCGCCAGCAGCCAAGATAGACTTCCCCGAGAGACCCAGTACTTC. It encodes CASSQDRLPRETQYF.

The chain joins TRBV10-3 to TRBJ2-1; D is unclear. Between the trimmed V and J ends, which lost 6 bases and 0 bases, there was a span of 0 bases. Germline loops: CDR1 ENHRY, CDR2 SYGVKD. The CDR3 contains 11 residues. The CDR3 is CAISSYNEQFF. The CDR3 DNA reads TGTGCCATCAGCTCCTACAATGAGCAGTTCTTC.

The chain recombines TRBV11-2 with TRBJ2-5, with TRBD2 matching 7 bases. CDR3 length: 17 amino acids. Germline V lookup: CDR1 SGHAT, CDR2 FQNNGV. J gave up 5 bases and V 2 bases, and 14 bases lay outside the gene matches. As DNA, the CDR3 is TGTGCCAGCAGCTTACTTCAAGGCGGGAGTCGCCGGGAGACCCAGTACTTC. Its translation is CASSLLQGGSRRETQYF.

The sample holds one count of this clone. This CDR3 reads CATSSVKDTQYF. Written as DNA, the CDR3 is TGTGCCACCAGCAGCGTAAAAGATACGCAGTATTTT. The V gene is TRBV15, the J gene TRBJ2-3; no firm D call. V lost 3 bases and J lost 5, with 6 bases in between. CDR3 length: 12 residues. The germline V gene has CDR1 LNHNV and CDR2 YYDKDF (reference sequence).